A selection of T cell receptor beta chains follows, all from one sample in a study of glioma-infiltrating T cells. MiXCR, applied by TCRdb to the multiplex PCR reads, yields one record per CDR3 protein. The profile shows over 130,000 distinct CDR3 sequences, about two fifths of them singletons. Sequenced input: glioma tissue, nonneoplastic brain tissue, or PBMCs (not recorded which). The receptor source for this set is a human donor with low-grade glioma or glioblastoma, undergoing nonglioma brain surgery, or in good health (not recorded which). Each CDR3 is given with its conserved first and last residue. Each record gives: J gene, D gene, V gene, clone size, CDR3 protein, CDR3 DNA. A D gene is named only where the DNA matches it firmly. Size values are once, few and many counts, or a class for expanded clones, and some rows have none.

TRBJ2-7 | NA | TRBV4-1 | NA | CASSKELDSLYEQYF | TGCGCCAGCAGCAAAGAGTTGGACAGTTTATACGAGCAGTACTTC
TRBJ1-2 | NA | TRBV6-1 | many | CASSPRTQYRGYTF | TGTGCCAGCAGTCCCCGGACCCAATATAGGGGCTACACCTTC
TRBJ2-3 | TRBD2 | TRBV20-1 | NA | CSAPPREGQYTQYF | TGCAGTGCTCCCCCGCGGGAGGGCCAATATACGCAGTATTTT
TRBJ2-1 | TRBD2 | TRBV7-2 | NA | CASSFGLAGNEQFF | TGTGCCAGCAGCTTCGGACTAGCGGGAAACGAGCAGTTCTTC
TRBJ2-1 | TRBD2 | TRBV20-1 | once | CSAEGGGSHYNEQFF | TGCAGTGCCGAGGGCGGGGGGTCCCACTACAATGAGCAGTTCTTC
TRBJ2-1 | TRBD2 | TRBV6-2/TRBV6-3 | once | CASRTSGGALGEQFF | TGTGCCAGCAGGACTAGCGGCGGCGCCTTGGGTGAGCAGTTCTTC
TRBJ1-2 | NA | TRBV28 | NA | CASSDPGGFYGYTF | TGTGCCAGCAGTGACCCCGGGGGGTTCTATGGCTACACCTTC
TRBJ2-1 | NA | TRBV28 | NA | CASSQGLSASSYNEQFF | TGTGCCAGCAGCCAAGGTCTCTCAGCGAGCTCCTACAATGAGCAGTTCTTC
TRBJ2-3 | NA | TRBV6-1 | many | CASSYYPSTDTQYF | TGTGCCAGCTCTTACTACCCTAGCACAGATACGCAGTATTTT
TRBJ2-5 | NA | TRBV5-1 | NA | CASSLGQDRETQYF | TGCGCCAGCAGCTTGGGACAGGACCGAGAGACCCAGTACTTC
TRBJ2-3 | NA | TRBV6-1 | many | CASSRVPDPGDTQYF | TGTGCCAGCAGCCGCGTGCCGGACCCGGGCGATACGCAGTATTTT
TRBJ2-3 | TRBD2 | TRBV28 | NA | CASSPQPAGLADTQYF | TGTGCCAGCAGTCCCCAGCCAGCGGGATTGGCAGATACGCAGTATTTT
TRBJ1-1 | NA | TRBV14 | NA | CASSPGPLLQDTEAFF | TGTGCCAGCAGCCCGGGACCCCTGTTGCAGGACACTGAAGCTTTCTTT
TRBJ2-1 | TRBD2 | TRBV10-1 | NA | CASKGLAGVAYNEQFF | TGCGCCAGTAAGGGACTAGCGGGAGTGGCCTACAATGAGCAGTTCTTC